This entry lists 21 T cell receptor beta chains sequenced from one sample in a study of identical twins. TCRdb re-analysed the 5' RACE reads in MiXCR, keeping a single row per CDR3 protein. This repertoire shows a few hundred thousand distinct CDR3 sequences, less than 20% found once; its top ten account for approximately 12%. The source material was naive T cells sorted from blood. Source of these receptors: a man aged 45-65 years in good health.

The rearrangement joins TRBV29-1 to TRBJ2-7; TRBD1 matches 9 bases. Germline-derived CDR1 and CDR2 are SQVTM and ANQGSEA. V shed 6 bases and J 4 bases; nucleotides not matched to a gene: 7. The CDR3 has 13 residues. The CDR3 region has the DNA TGCAGCGTGATACAGGGGGCTGAATACGAGCAGTACTTC. Translation: CSVIQGAEYEQYF.

This clonotype was seen only once. The V and J genes are TRBV3-1 and TRBJ2-3; D unresolved. Trimming pared 0 bases from V and 5 bases from J, leaving 9 bases between. Germline values: CDR1 LGHDT, CDR2 YNNKEL (reference sequence). The CDR3 has 14 residues. The CDR3 loop reads CASSQEGRQDTQYF. The CDR3 DNA is TGTGCCAGCAGCCAAGAGGGCAGACAAGATACGCAGTATTTT.

This clonotype was observed many times. This chain's CDR3 is CASSLLVENNEQFF. CDR3 nucleotide sequence: TGTGCCAGCAGCTTATTAGTAGAAAACAATGAGCAGTTCTTC. The chain recombines TRBV7-9 with TRBJ2-1, with no clear D. V was shortened by 2 bases and J by 5 bases, with 10 bases between the two germline ends. Germline loops: CDR1 SEHNR, CDR2 FQNEAQ (reference sequence). This CDR3 contains 14 residues.

This clonotype has ten or more counts. The chain links TRBV9 to TRBJ2-7, with D perhaps assigned TRBD1 or TRBD2 (5 bases each). The V gene's germline CDR1 is SGDLS and CDR2 YYNGEE. This CDR3 spans 14 amino acids. Deletions cut 4 bases from V and 7 bases from J, with 18 bases between. DNA for the CDR3: TGTGCCAGCAGCCCCGGGGACGCCCCCTCTGAGCAGTACTTC. It translates to CASSPGDAPSEQYF.

The chain has TRBV6-6 and TRBJ2-7; 7 bases line up with TRBD1. Germline lookup yields CDR1 MNHNY and CDR2 SVGAGI (reference sequence). The V segment lost 8 bases and the J segment 1 base; nucleotides outside the gene matches: 5. The CDR3 loop spans 13 amino acids. The CDR3 loop is CASQHRGSYEQYF. The CDR3 DNA reads TGTGCCAGCCAACACAGGGGTTCCTACGAGCAGTACTTC.

This clonotype was observed a few times. The rearrangement joins TRBV7-8 to TRBJ1-1; 9 nucleotides align to TRBD1. V shed 6 bases, J shed 7 bases, and the junction held 6 bases outside the gene matches. This CDR3 contains 13 residues. Germline V gene data show CDR1 as SGHVS and CDR2 as FQNEAQ. In DNA form, the CDR3 reads TGTGCCAGCAGGCTTACAGGGGGCGGTGAAGCTTTCTTT. It specifies CASRLTGGGEAFF.

Many counts were recorded for this clonotype. The chain links TRBV10-3 to TRBJ2-2; D unresolved. V lost 4 bases, J lost 3 bases, and 9 bases lay in between. CDR3 length: 14 residues. Germline V gives CDR1 ENHRY, CDR2 SYGVKD. The CDR3 DNA sequence: TGTGCCATCAGTGCGCAGAAAGACACCGGGGAGCTGTTTTTT. Translated, it gives CAISAQKDTGELFF.

This clonotype was found a few times. The chain carries TRBV13 and TRBJ2-7; TRBD1 is a possible D gene (6 bases). Trimming shortened V by 5 bases and J by 1 base, and 9 bases separated the two germline ends. CDR1 and CDR2 from the germline V gene are PRHDT and FYEKMQ (reference sequence). CDR3 length equals 13 residues. For the CDR3, the DNA is TGTGCCAGCAGCGGGACAATGTCCTACGAGCAGTACTTC. It yields the protein CASSGTMSYEQYF.

This clonotype was recorded a few times. The CDR3 DNA is TGTGCCAGCAGCCCACCCCCAGCGGAGTTCTTC. Its translation is CASSPPPAEFF. The chain employs TRBV7-2 and TRBJ2-1; maybe TRBD2 (5 bases). V was trimmed by 5 bases and J by 14 bases, leaving 13 bases between them. The CDR3 is 11 amino acids. The V gene's germline CDR1 is SGHTA and CDR2 FQGNSA.

This clonotype was seen a handful of times. The rearrangement uses TRBV30 and TRBJ2-5, with a tentative D call TRBD1 (5 bases). The CDR3 loop spans 12 amino acids. Looked up from germline, CDR1 is GTSNPN and CDR2 is SVGIG (reference sequence). The V end was cut by 5 bases, the J end by 5 bases, with 12 bases between. The CDR3 sequence is CAWDAGAETQYF. CDR3 DNA sequence: TGTGCCTGGGACGCTGGGGCCGAGACCCAGTACTTC.

The chain has TRBV12-3 or TRBV12-4 and TRBJ2-7, with 10 positions matching TRBD1. The CDR3 is 14 amino acids. Trimming removed 3 bases from V and 6 bases from J; junction bases left unmatched: 5. CDR3 region: CASSLGTGVAEQYF. The CDR3 region has the DNA TGTGCCAGCAGTTTGGGGACAGGGGTTGCCGAGCAGTACTTC.

This clonotype was counted at least ten times. This chain uses TRBV20-1 with TRBJ1-4; D is unclear. Germline CDR1 DFQATT, CDR2 SNEGSKA (reference sequence). This CDR3 contains 13 residues. The V end was cut by 4 bases, the J end by 5 bases, with 11 bases between. In DNA form, the CDR3 reads TGCAGTGCTATGTCGGCCTCCAATGAAAAACTGTTTTTT. As protein: CSAMSASNEKLFF.

This clonotype has more than one count but fewer than ten. The rearrangement uses TRBV7-2 and TRBJ2-2, with no clear D. This CDR3 region has 15 residues. The germline CDR1 and CDR2 sequences are SGHTA and FQGNSA. V lost 1 base to trimming and J lost 4 bases, with 10 bases between them. The CDR3 is CASSLGVGFTGELFF. The CDR3 DNA reads TGTGCCAGCAGCTTAGGAGTCGGATTCACCGGGGAGCTGTTTTTT.

The chain is built from TRBV20-1 and TRBJ2-7, with 7 bases identical to TRBD2. The CDR3 is 15 amino acids. The germline CDR1 and CDR2 sequences are DFQATT and SNEGSKA (reference sequence). With V trimmed by 0 bases and J by 7 bases, 12 bases remained unmatched. Here the CDR3 reads CSARDPREGQREQYF. The DNA for the CDR3 is TGCAGTGCTAGAGATCCGAGGGAGGGCCAGCGTGAGCAGTACTTC.

This clonotype was seen at least ten times. The rearrangement uses TRBV20-1 and TRBJ2-3; possibly TRBD2 for D (6 bases). This CDR3 has 13 residues. CDR1 and CDR2 (germline): DFQATT, SNEGSKA (reference sequence). Trimming removed 6 bases at V and 2 bases at J, with 12 bases between. The chain's CDR3 is CSARWGDTDTQYF. CDR3 sequence (DNA): TGCAGTGCACGTTGGGGGGACACAGATACGCAGTATTTT.

This rearrangement joins TRBV6-1 to TRBJ1-1; 11 bases agree with TRBD1. This CDR3 has 18 residues. After removal of 5 bases from V and 5 bases from J, the junction contained 16 bases not matched to a gene. CDR1 and CDR2 (germline): MNHNS, SASEGT. In nucleotides, the CDR3 is TGTGCCAGCAGTCCCCCGGGGACAGGGGGAAGGGAACTAACTGAAGCTTTCTTT. The encoded protein is CASSPPGTGGRELTEAFF.

This clonotype was seen only a few times. The chain combines TRBV7-6 with TRBJ2-3; 8 bases fit TRBD2. The J segment lost 2 bases and the V segment lost 3 bases, leaving 4 bases of the junction unmatched. This CDR3 is 15 amino acids long. Looked up from germline, CDR1 is SGHVS and CDR2 is FNYEAQ. This CDR3 reads CASSLLTSVTDTQYF. The CDR3 DNA follows: TGTGCCAGCAGCTTGTTGACTAGCGTCACAGATACGCAGTATTTT. Full variable domain (remainder filled in from reference TRBV7-6 and TRBJ2-3): GAGVSQSPRYKVTKRGQDVALRCDPISGHVSLYWYRQALGQGPEFLTYFNYEAQQDKSGLPNDRFSAERPEGSISTLTIQRTEQRDSAMYRCASSLLTSVTDTQYFGPGTRLTVL.

This clonotype came up many times. The J gene is TRBJ2-3, the V gene TRBV20-1; 8 nucleotides match TRBD2. CDR1 is DFQATT and CDR2 is SNEGSKA in the germline V gene (reference sequence). The CDR3 loop spans 13 amino acids. Trimming removed 5 bases from V and 6 bases from J; junction bases left unmatched: 7. The CDR3 bases are TGCAGTGCTGCCGGGACTAGTTCCGATACGCAGTATTTT. It is translated as CSAAGTSSDTQYF.

This clonotype was detected a few times. The chain uses TRBV4-1 and TRBJ2-5; a possible D gene is TRBD2 (5 bases). CDR3 length: 15 residues. The V gene lost 4 bases and the J gene lost 0 bases, with 12 bases spanning the gap. The V gene's germline CDR1 is MGHRA and CDR2 YSYEKL. This chain's CDR3 is CASSRLSGDQETQYF. CDR3 sequence (DNA): TGCGCCAGCAGCCGACTAAGTGGGGACCAAGAGACCCAGTACTTC.

Only a few counts were recorded for this clonotype. The J gene is TRBJ1-4, the V gene TRBV20-1; D call uncertain. The CDR3 extends over 18 amino acids. The V and J ends lost 0 bases and 0 bases respectively, with 17 bases between them. CDR1 and CDR2 from the germline V gene are DFQATT and SNEGSKA (reference sequence). The DNA of the CDR3 is TGCAGTGCTAGAGATCAGGAGGGAGGATCCGCAACTAATGAAAAACTGTTTTTT. Its protein product is CSARDQEGGSATNEKLFF.

The V gene is TRBV28, the J gene TRBJ2-7; D could derive from TRBD1 or TRBD2 (5 bases each). The V end lost 3 bases, the J end lost 1 base, and 19 bases lay between the germline ends. Germline loops: CDR1 MDHEN, CDR2 SYDVKM. This CDR3 is built from 17 residues. This CDR3 reads CASSFPLGEYISYEQYF. The CDR3 bases are TGTGCCAGCAGTTTCCCGCTGGGGGAGTACATTTCCTACGAGCAGTACTTC.